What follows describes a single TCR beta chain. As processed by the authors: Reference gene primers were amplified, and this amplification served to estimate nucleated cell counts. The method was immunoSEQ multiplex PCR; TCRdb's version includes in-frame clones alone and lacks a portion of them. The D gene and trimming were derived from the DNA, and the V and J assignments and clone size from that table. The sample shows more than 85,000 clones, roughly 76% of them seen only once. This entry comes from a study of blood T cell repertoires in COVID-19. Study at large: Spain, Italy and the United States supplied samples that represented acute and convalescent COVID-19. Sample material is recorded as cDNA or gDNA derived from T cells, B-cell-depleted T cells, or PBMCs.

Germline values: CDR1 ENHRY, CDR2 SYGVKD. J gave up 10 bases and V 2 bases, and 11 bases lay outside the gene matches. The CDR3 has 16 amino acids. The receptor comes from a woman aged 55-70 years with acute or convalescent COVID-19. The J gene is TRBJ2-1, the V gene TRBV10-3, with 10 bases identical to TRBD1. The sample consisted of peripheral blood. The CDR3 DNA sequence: TGTGCCATCAGTGAGCCGGGACCGGGACAGGGGAGGGAGCAGTTCTTC. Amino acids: CAISEPGPGQGREQFF.